This T cell receptor beta chain was sequenced in a study of cytomegalovirus exposure and HLA in healthy donors. Only one count was recorded for this clone. As yet, its antigen is unknown. General study findings and limits: Analyses of presence and absence presupposed an approximately uniform sequencing depth across donors. A missense variant in DCLRE1C was later tied to TCR beta V- and J-gene trimming.

Healthy bone marrow donors supplied every sample. V dropped 4 bases and J dropped 0 bases, with 13 bases sitting between them. Looked up from germline, CDR1 is SGHKS and CDR2 is YYEKEE (reference sequence). The CDR3 totals 15 residues. The PCR made use of 60 Vbeta and 13 Jbeta primers. Methods used by the authors: Among the unique TCR beta chains that a later analysis counted, around 82 million in all, roughly 10 million were shared. TCRdb keeps only in-frame clones here, not all; method: immunoSEQ multiplex PCR. D and trimming were read from the DNA, whereas the V and J calls and clone size are those reported in that table. The data show roughly 120,000 clones, around 88% seen once.

The chain recombines TRBV5-5 with TRBJ1-1; D unresolved. What was sequenced was PBMCs. This sequence was found in a man aged 35-49 years in good health and CMV-seronegative. CDR3 nucleotide sequence: TGTGCCAGCAGCCCGCAAGCCGGGTTGAACACTGAAGCTTTCTTT. Translated, it gives CASSPQAGLNTEAFF. The whole variable domain, remainder taken from reference TRBV5-5 and TRBJ1-1, is DAGVTQSPTHLIKTRGQQVTLRCSPISGHKSVSWYQQVLGQGPQFIFQYYEKEERGRGNFPDRFSARQFPNYSSELNVNALLLGDSALYLCASSPQAGLNTEAFFGQGTRLTVV.